This T cell receptor (beta chain) stems from a study of blood T cell repertoires in COVID-19. Generated by immunoSEQ multiplex PCR, the TCRdb table keeps only in-frame clones and is missing some. Of roughly 200,000 clones detected, roughly four fifths appear once; the ten largest clones hold approximately 10%. Two negative PCRs, clearance, or symptom resolution were required of recovered Cohort 3 donors. With 3 bases removed from V and 0 bases from J, the gap between germline ends came to 19 bases. Germline V gene sequence: CDR1 SGDLS, CDR2 YYNGEE. The CDR3 has 19 residues. The J gene is TRBJ2-6, the V gene TRBV9, with D possibly being TRBD1 (6 bases). The sequenced sample was PBMCs or T cells enriched from blood (not recorded which). The origin of this receptor is a man in his forties who had recovered from COVID-19. This CDR3 is CASSAGKTGHRSGANVLTF. The CDR3 coding sequence is TGTGCCAGCAGCGCTGGAAAAACGGGACACCGCTCTGGGGCCAACGTCCTGACTTTC.